The subject of this entry is one TCR beta chain. Its antigen remains unknown. This sample was taken from a study of cytomegalovirus exposure and HLA in healthy donors. Study-wide findings and caveats: There were some V segments, including TRBV6-2 and TRBV6-3, excluded as indistinguishable. CMV serostatus was the sole immune exposure information available.

This CDR3 spans 15 amino acids. Germline V lookup: CDR1 MDHEN, CDR2 SYDVKM. V lost 6 bases, J lost 5 bases, and 8 bases stayed unmatched. 60 Vbeta and 13 Jbeta primers were used in PCR. Profiling relied on immunoSEQ multiplex PCR, and the TCRdb table lists in-frame clones only, not all of them. The sample yields about 190,000 clones, 60% to 80% seen once. Healthy donors of bone marrow made up the group. The receptor comes from a woman aged 25-40 years in good health and CMV-seropositive. The chain is built from TRBV28 and TRBJ2-1; 9 positions match TRBD2. Sequenced input: PBMCs. The CDR3 loop is CASRFLAGANNEQFF. As DNA, the CDR3 is TGTGCCAGCAGATTTTTAGCGGGAGCTAACAATGAGCAGTTCTTC.